Below are 9 T cell receptor beta chains sequenced from a single sample in a study of response to subunit inactivated influenza vaccine. TCRdb reprocessed the RT-PCR reads with MiXCR, giving one entry per CDR3 protein. In the table there are hundreds of thousands of distinct CDR3 sequences, less than 10% of which are singletons. The input for sequencing was PBMCs from blood, taken less than 30 months after vaccination. These receptor sequences come from a man aged 50 to 69 who received an inactivated influenza vaccine.

This clonotype was observed a handful of times. CDR3: CASSPSGGGYEQYF. CDR3 sequence (DNA): TGTGCCAGCAGCCCTAGCGGGGGGGGTTACGAGCAGTACTTC. The rearrangement uses TRBV7-2 and TRBJ2-7; 12 nucleotides line up with TRBD2. V trimming: 5 bases; J trimming: 4 bases; junction bases outside the gene matches: 3. Germline-derived CDR1 and CDR2 are SGHTA and FQGNSA. The length of the CDR3 is 14 residues. Filled out from reference TRBV7-2 and TRBJ2-7, the complete variable domain reads GAGVSQSPSNKVTEKGKDVELRCDPISGHTALYWYRQSLGQGLEFLIYFQGNSAPDKSGLPSDRFSAERTGGSVSTLTIQRTQQEDSAVYLCASSPSGGGYEQYFGPGTRLTVT.

There are many counts of this clonotype. The chain links TRBV11-2 to TRBJ2-4; possibly TRBD2 for D (5 bases). Germline loops: CDR1 SGHAT, CDR2 FQNNGV. V lost 4 bases to trimming and J lost 0 bases, with 13 bases between them. The CDR3 has 16 amino acids. In DNA form, the CDR3 reads TGTGCCAGCAGCTCGGCCTTACGGGGAGCCAAAAACATTCAGTACTTC. Protein product: CASSSALRGAKNIQYF.

The V gene is TRBV5-1, the J gene TRBJ2-5, with 9 bases identical to TRBD1. The CDR3 loop spans 16 amino acids. Germline V gene lookup returns CDR1 SGHRS and CDR2 YFSETQ. The ends lost 2 bases at V and 2 bases at J; junction bases unmatched: 7. The chain's CDR3 is CASSLSYGTGQETQYF. As DNA, the CDR3 is TGCGCCAGCAGCTTATCCTATGGGACAGGGCAAGAGACCCAGTACTTC.

The table lists this clonotype with many counts. The rearrangement uses TRBV6-1 and TRBJ1-5; 7 bases align to TRBD1. V trimming: 6 bases; J trimming: 7 bases; junction bases outside the gene matches: 9. The CDR3 sequence is 14 residues long. Germline values: CDR1 MNHNS, CDR2 SASEGT. The CDR3 sequence is CASSPKTGSQPQHF. CDR3 in DNA: TGTGCCAGCAGCCCAAAGACAGGGAGCCAGCCCCAGCATTTT.

This clonotype appeared a few times. The V call is TRBV12-3 or TRBV12-4, the J call TRBJ1-2; 11 bases match TRBD1. This CDR3 has 13 residues. V lost 4 bases, J lost 6 bases, and 1 base stayed unmatched. The CDR3 sequence is CASSWTGGHGYTF. Written as DNA, the CDR3 is TGTGCCAGCAGTTGGACAGGGGGCCATGGCTACACCTTC.

This clonotype was counted between two and nine times. V and J are TRBV4-1 and TRBJ2-4, with no clear D. The germline V gene has CDR1 MGHRA and CDR2 YSYEKL. Between the trimmed V and J ends, which lost 3 bases and 1 base, there was a span of 16 bases. The CDR3 is 17 residues long. The CDR3 is CASSHIGRLGAKNIQYF. The CDR3 DNA reads as TGCGCCAGCAGCCATATCGGCCGCCTCGGCGCCAAAAACATTCAGTACTTC.

This clonotype occurred many times. V gene TRBV11-2 combines with J gene TRBJ2-3; D not resolved. The CDR3 covers 12 residues. Germline V gene lookup returns CDR1 SGHAT and CDR2 FQNNGV. V shed 5 bases and J shed 7 bases, with 10 bases lying between them. The CDR3 coding sequence is TGTGCCAGCAGCCACGACGAGTATACGCAGTATTTT. Translation gives CASSHDEYTQYF.

V is TRBV24-1 and J is TRBJ1-1; possible D gene TRBD1, 6 bases. Germline-derived CDR1 and CDR2 are KGHDR and SFDVKD. The CDR3 covers 15 residues. Deletions cut 7 bases from V and 1 base from J, with 15 bases between. The CDR3, as DNA: TGTGCCACCAGGGGGGCAGGGGCTCCGAACACTGAAGCTTTCTTT. Its protein product is CATRGAGAPNTEAFF.

This clonotype was seen only a few times. This chain uses TRBV7-2 with TRBJ2-7; D remains unclear. The V gene's germline CDR1 is SGHTA and CDR2 FQGNSA. The CDR3 runs 14 residues. The V end lost 7 bases, the J end lost 3 bases, and 16 bases lay between the germline ends. CDR3 DNA sequence: TGTGCCAGCATGCAAGGACGGCAGAGCTACGAGCAGTACTTC. Residues: CASMQGRQSYEQYF.